Sequencing of this T cell receptor (beta chain) was carried out in a study of cytomegalovirus exposure and HLA in healthy donors. Findings and limits, study-wide: The listing of fewer than 200 TCR beta chains classed them as cytomegalovirus-associated.

About this clone itself: What it recognizes is unknown.

The study ran its PCR with 60 Vbeta and 13 Jbeta primers. Authors' methods: In a later analysis, of 79 million or so unique beta chains, some 10 million appeared in at least two donors. Data came from immunoSEQ multiplex PCR; TCRdb stores just in-frame clones and leaves some out. That table supplies the V and J calls and clone size; D and trimming were determined from the DNA. This sample has about 130,000 clones, with nearly 80% found just once. This CDR3 region has 15 residues. Germline V gene data show CDR1 as KGHSH and CDR2 as LQKENI. With 0 bases clipped from V and 5 bases from J, the junction kept 4 bases outside the gene matches.

This TCR was recovered from a man aged 25 to 40 in good health and CMV-seronegative. V gene TRBV18 combines with J gene TRBJ2-7, with 10 nucleotides matching TRBD2. The sequencing sample was made of PBMCs. The CDR3 DNA follows: TGTGCCAGCTCACCACCCCCCAGCGGGAGGGACGAGCAGTACTTC. It specifies CASSPPPSGRDEQYF.